Shown below are 27 T cell receptor beta chains from a single sample sequenced in a study of CD8 T cells in ankylosing spondylitis. These TCRs' antigens remain unknown. Study results and caveats: The study identified a TCR beta motif of several highly homologous variants that appeared characteristic of ankylosing spondylitis blood.

In TCRdb, the 5' RACE reads were re-called with MiXCR into one record per CDR3 protein. The data show about 440,000 distinct CDR3 sequences, 17% seen once. Source material: blood, either unsorted or a sorted T cell fraction (not recorded which). The receptors were gathered from a male donor with ankylosing spondylitis.

The chain employs TRBV2 and TRBJ1-5; no clear D. Trimming removed 6 bases from V and 0 bases from J, with 9 bases in between. Germline lookup yields CDR1 SNHLY and CDR2 FYNNEI. The CDR3 extends over 14 amino acids. The CDR3 bases are TGTGCCAGCAGCGGGGATCCTAGCAATCAGCCCCAGCATTTT. Translated, it gives CASSGDPSNQPQHF. The variable domain in full, completed from reference TRBV2 and TRBJ1-5, reads EPEVTQTPSHQVTQMGQEVILRCVPISNHLYFYWYRQILGQKVEFLVSFYNNEISEKSEIFDDQFSVERPDGSNFTLKIRSTKLEDSAMYFCASSGDPSNQPQHFGDGTRLSIL.

This clonotype was seen only a few times. This rearrangement joins TRBV12-3 or TRBV12-4 to TRBJ2-5, with no clear D. The length of the CDR3 is 18 residues. The V and J ends lost 0 bases and 2 bases respectively, with 19 bases between them. The CDR3 is CASSLAGWKAVRQETQYF. CDR3 bases: TGTGCCAGCAGTTTAGCAGGGTGGAAGGCGGTCCGTCAAGAGACCCAGTACTTC.

V and J are TRBV11-2 and TRBJ1-6; weak D call: TRBD1 (6 bases). The V and J ends lost 4 bases and 7 bases respectively, with 20 bases between them. Germline V gene data show CDR1 as SGHAT and CDR2 as FQNNGV. The CDR3 length is 17 residues. The CDR3 here is CASSSPDSGGQNSPLHF. The CDR3 DNA is TGTGCCAGCAGCTCCCCGGACAGCGGAGGCCAAAATTCACCCCTCCACTTT. The whole variable domain, remainder taken from reference TRBV11-2 and TRBJ1-6, is EAGVAQSPRYKIIEKRQSVAFWCNPISGHATLYWYQQILGQGPKLLIQFQNNGVVDDSQLPKDRFSAERLKGVDSTLKIQPAKLEDSAVYLCASSSPDSGGQNSPLHFGNGTRLTVT.

This clonotype was seen many times. This chain uses TRBV4-3 with TRBJ2-3, with D possibly being TRBD1 (6 bases). In germline, CDR1 is LGHNA, CDR2 YSLEER. The CDR3 extends over 16 amino acids. V dropped 1 base and J dropped 4 bases, with 15 bases sitting between them. The CDR3 DNA is TGCGCCAGCAGCCAAGGTGGGGGCCGAGGGTCAGATACGCAGTATTTT. Its protein is CASSQGGGRGSDTQYF.

This clonotype was observed a few times. The chain recombines TRBV5-1 with TRBJ2-5; perhaps TRBD1 as D (6 bases). V shed 3 bases and J shed 1 base, with 10 bases lying between them. The CDR3 loop spans 14 amino acids. Germline CDR1 is SGHRS and CDR2 is YFSETQ. Written as DNA, the CDR3 is TGCGCCAGCAGCTGGACAGATTCCCAAGAGACCCAGTACTTC. Residues: CASSWTDSQETQYF.

This clonotype was seen only a few times. The chain uses TRBV5-1 and TRBJ2-7; tentatively, D is TRBD1 (5 bases). The CDR3 is 13 amino acids. Germline V CDR1 and CDR2: SGHRS, YFSETQ. Trimming took off 3 bases at V and 2 bases at J, with 9 bases between the two ends. The chain's CDR3 is CASSSTATYEQYF. DNA for the CDR3: TGCGCCAGCAGCTCGACAGCCACCTACGAGCAGTACTTC.

This clonotype was counted only a few times. The rearrangement links TRBV20-1 to TRBJ2-1; D is possibly TRBD1 (6 bases). The CDR3 sequence is 15 residues long. The germline V gene has CDR1 DFQATT and CDR2 SNEGSKA (reference sequence). V was cut by 0 bases and J by 11 bases, with 20 bases left in between. The CDR3 DNA sequence: TGCAGTGCTAGAGATGAAGGGGGACCTACAATGAAGCAGTTCTTC. This codes for CSARDEGGPTMKQFF.

This clonotype was recorded a few times. This chain links TRBV6-1 with TRBJ1-1; 7 bases align to TRBD1. The CDR3 spans 12 residues. The germline CDR1 and CDR2 sequences are MNHNS and SASEGT. J lost 1 base, V lost 11 bases, and 4 bases had no gene match. The CDR3 DNA follows: TGTGCCGCCAGGGGGGCGAACACTGAAGCTTTCTTT. This sequence encodes CAARGANTEAFF.

The V and J genes are TRBV11-2 and TRBJ1-2; TRBD1 is a possible D gene (5 bases). V gave up 0 bases and J gave up 1 base, with 18 bases separating them. The CDR3 spans 18 residues. The germline gives CDR1 SGHAT, CDR2 FQNNGV. The CDR3 bases are TGTGCCAGCAGCTTAGAGGGGAGAGGGGCCACATATAACTATGGCTACACCTTC. Translating gives CASSLEGRGATYNYGYTF.

This clonotype turned up a few times. The chain employs TRBV11-2 and TRBJ1-5; D is unclear. The CDR3 is 15 residues long. CDR1 SGHAT and CDR2 FQNNGV come from the germline V gene. V lost 4 bases, J lost 7 bases, and 17 bases lay in between. DNA for the CDR3: TGTGCCAGCAGCTCCGACAACCGGGCCGGGCAGCCCCAGCATTTT. It yields the protein CASSSDNRAGQPQHF.

This chain joins TRBV20-1 and TRBJ1-6, with 11 bases fitting TRBD1. Germline V gene data show CDR1 as DFQATT and CDR2 as SNEGSKA (reference sequence). This CDR3 has 15 amino acids. V trimming: 3 bases; J trimming: 6 bases; junction bases outside the gene matches: 4. CDR3 sequence reads: CSARGQGGFNSPLHF. In DNA, the CDR3 is TGCAGTGCTAGGGGACAGGGGGGCTTTAATTCACCCCTCCACTTT.

The J gene is TRBJ2-7, the V gene TRBV7-6; D is uncertain. Germline V CDR1 and CDR2: SGHVS, FNYEAQ. The CDR3 contains 14 residues. Trimming took 5 bases from V and 6 from J, leaving 17 bases between them. The DNA for the CDR3 is TGTGCCAGCAGCCTTGGGGTGATAGGTGGCGAGCAGTACTTC. Amino acids: CASSLGVIGGEQYF.

In this sample, this clonotype turned up a few times. This sequence joins TRBV18 and TRBJ2-7; D not resolved. Germline CDR1 KGHSH, CDR2 LQKENI. CDR3 length: 15 residues. V lost 1 base to trimming and J lost 2 bases, with 12 bases between them. As DNA, the CDR3 is TGTGCCAGCTCACCACGGGCAGGCCCTACCTACGAGCAGTACTTC. Amino acids: CASSPRAGPTYEQYF.

This clonotype was picked up a small number of times. The chain has TRBV20-1 and TRBJ1-2, with D tentatively TRBD1 (6 bases). With 6 bases removed from V and 5 bases from J, the gap between germline ends came to 10 bases. The length of the CDR3 is 11 residues. In germline, CDR1 is DFQATT, CDR2 SNEGSKA (reference sequence). CDR3 DNA sequence: TGCAGTGCCAGGACAGCTTATGGCTACACCTTC. Its protein product is CSARTAYGYTF.

This clonotype came up a few times. The chain recombines TRBV2 with TRBJ2-3; D is unresolved. V was pared by 1 base and J by 4 bases, with 12 bases between. CDR3 length equals 15 residues. Germline loops: CDR1 SNHLY, CDR2 FYNNEI. DNA for the CDR3: TGTGCCAGCAGTGAAGGACTCCGAAGAGCAGATACGCAGTATTTT. Translation gives CASSEGLRRADTQYF.

V gene TRBV25-1 combines with J gene TRBJ2-1; 10 bases line up with TRBD2. This CDR3 spans 16 amino acids. The ends lost 6 bases at V and 7 bases at J; junction bases unmatched: 12. Looked up from germline, CDR1 is MGHDK and CDR2 is SYGVNS. DNA of the CDR3: TGTGCCAGCAGCCCCTTGGGGCTAGCGGGAGCGAATGAGCAGTTCTTC. This sequence encodes CASSPLGLAGANEQFF.

This clonotype has more than one count but fewer than ten. In nucleotides, the CDR3 is TGTGCCATCAGGAATGACAGGGAAGAGACCCAGTACTTC. Encoded protein: CAIRNDREETQYF. The chain is built from TRBV10-3 and TRBJ2-5; the match to TRBD1 covers 7 bases. Germline values: CDR1 ENHRY, CDR2 SYGVKD. J lost 3 bases, V lost 6 bases, and 4 bases had no gene match. The CDR3 has 13 residues.

V usage is TRBV4-2 and J usage is TRBJ2-1; 7 bases agree with TRBD2. With V trimmed by 0 bases and J by 5 bases, 7 bases remained unmatched. Germline V gives CDR1 LGHNA, CDR2 YNFKEQ. This CDR3 has 16 amino acids. The CDR3 DNA follows: TGTGCCAGCAGCCAAGAATTTGCTAGCGGCAACAATGAGCAGTTCTTC. It yields the protein CASSQEFASGNNEQFF.

J is TRBJ2-3 and V is TRBV15; possibly TRBD1 for D (6 bases). Deletions cut 4 bases from V and 4 bases from J, with 9 bases between. Germline V CDR1 and CDR2: LNHNV, YYDKDF (reference sequence). The CDR3 is 13 amino acids. The CDR3 here is CATSMGAPDTQYF. The CDR3 DNA is TGTGCCACCAGCATGGGGGCCCCAGATACGCAGTATTTT.

This clonotype turned up a few times. The V call is TRBV5-1, the J call TRBJ2-5, with 8 bases identical to TRBD1. The CDR3 has 15 residues. The junction had 6 bases not matched to a gene; V was cut back by 3 bases and J by 2 bases. Per the germline V gene, CDR1 is SGHRS and CDR2 is YFSETQ. The CDR3 DNA follows: TGCGCCAGCAGCTCACTAGGGACAGGTCAAGAGACCCAGTACTTC. Protein sequence: CASSSLGTGQETQYF.

This clonotype has at least ten counts. The J gene is TRBJ2-3, the V gene TRBV12-3 or TRBV12-4; 10 nucleotides line up with TRBD2. J was trimmed by 4 bases and V by 6 bases; bases with no gene match: 13. The CDR3 has 17 amino acids. The CDR3 sequence: CASSSPGSGRAPDTQYF. For the CDR3, the DNA is TGTGCCAGCAGCTCCCCCGGGAGCGGGAGGGCCCCAGATACGCAGTATTTT.

The genes are TRBV6-5 and TRBJ1-1; D not resolved. Germline loops: CDR1 MNHEY, CDR2 SVGAGI. Trimming left V 0 bases short and J 1 base short, with 9 bases between. The CDR3 is 15 residues long. CDR3 region: CASSYSRPKNTEAFF. CDR3 nucleotide sequence: TGTGCCAGCAGTTACTCGCGACCCAAGAACACTGAAGCTTTCTTT.

The chain recombines TRBV5-1 with TRBJ2-7, with D possibly called TRBD1 or TRBD2 (5 bases each). This CDR3 has 15 amino acids. In germline, CDR1 is SGHRS, CDR2 YFSETQ. V gave up 4 bases and J gave up 0 bases, with 14 bases separating them. The CDR3 sequence is CASSNGGRSSYEQYF. In DNA form, the CDR3 reads TGCGCCAGCAGCAATGGGGGTAGGAGCTCCTACGAGCAGTACTTC.

The chain couples TRBV18 to TRBJ1-1, with no clear D. CDR3 length equals 13 residues. V was shortened by 6 bases and J by 4 bases, with 12 bases between the two germline ends. Looked up from germline, CDR1 is KGHSH and CDR2 is LQKENI. Here the CDR3 DNA reads TGTGCCAGCTCCCTCAGCGTAAGCACTGAAGCTTTCTTT. Its translation is CASSLSVSTEAFF.

This clonotype came up a few times. This chain joins TRBV5-1 and TRBJ1-1; D unclear. Germline CDR1 SGHRS, CDR2 YFSETQ. The CDR3 has 13 amino acids. Trimming removed 0 bases from V and 7 bases from J, with 10 bases in between. CDR3 DNA: TGCGCCAGCAGCTTGGAAAGGGTTAATGAAGCTTTCTTT. This sequence encodes CASSLERVNEAFF.

The gene calls are TRBV19 and TRBJ2-3; D is perhaps TRBD1 or TRBD2 (5 bases each). Germline CDR1 is LNHDA and CDR2 is SQIVND (reference sequence). The CDR3 extends over 15 amino acids. Trimming removed 4 bases from V and 1 base from J, with 12 bases in between. The CDR3 sequence: CASSRGAQGTDTQYF. The CDR3 DNA reads TGTGCCAGTAGTAGGGGAGCACAGGGCACAGATACGCAGTATTTT.

The chain is built from TRBV5-1 and TRBJ2-2; D is possibly TRBD1 (6 bases). The CDR3 loop spans 14 amino acids. V shed 5 bases and J shed 5 bases, with 13 bases lying between them. Germline assignment: CDR1 SGHRS and CDR2 YFSETQ. CDR3 in DNA: TGCGCCAGCAGGCACTTACAGGGAACCGGGGAGCTGTTTTTT. Translation gives CASRHLQGTGELFF.